The clone carrying this TCR beta chain appeared a few times. Its target is not known. Expressed TCRB transcripts were sequenced because the isolated RNA had all been reverse transcribed beforehand. Sequenced by immunoSEQ multiplex PCR; TCRdb stores in-frame clones only, minus some. The data hold 600,000 to 700,000 clones, with roughly 12% observed a single time. The CDR3 has 13 amino acids. Trimming pared 0 bases from V and 7 bases from J, leaving 8 bases between. Germline assignment: CDR1 SGDLS and CDR2 YYNGEE. The source of the sample is a study of beta chain features in type 1 diabetes. Whole-study context: Analysis included roughly 100 million sorted cells drawn from all samples. Overall study findings and caveats: Within each of all four CD4+ subsets, Type 1 diabetes patients had TCRB CDR3s that were moderately but significantly shorter.

Every participating donor gave one draw, a heparinised blood sample averaging about 110 mL. Sequencing was performed on naive CD4+ T cells from blood. This sequence was found in a man aged 30-40 years with type 1 diabetes. This chain uses TRBV9 with TRBJ2-1; a possible D gene is TRBD1 (5 bases). DNA of the CDR3: TGTGCCAGCAGCGTAGGAGACAGAAATGAGCAGTTCTTC. Translating gives CASSVGDRNEQFF.